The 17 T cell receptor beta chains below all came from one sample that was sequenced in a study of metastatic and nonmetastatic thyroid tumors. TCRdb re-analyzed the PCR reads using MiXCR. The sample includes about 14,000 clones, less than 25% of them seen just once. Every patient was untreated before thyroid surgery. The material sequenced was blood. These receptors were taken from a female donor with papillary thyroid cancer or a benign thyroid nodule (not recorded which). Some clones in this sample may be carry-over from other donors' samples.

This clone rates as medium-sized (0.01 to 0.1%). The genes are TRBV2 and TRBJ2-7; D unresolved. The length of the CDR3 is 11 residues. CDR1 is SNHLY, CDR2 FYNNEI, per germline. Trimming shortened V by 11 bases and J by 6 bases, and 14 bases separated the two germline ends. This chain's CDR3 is CASGPHREQYF. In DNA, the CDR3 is TGTGCCTCTGGACCGCACCGCGAGCAGTACTTC. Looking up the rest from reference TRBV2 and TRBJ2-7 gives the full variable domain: EPEVTQTPSHQVTQMGQEVILRCVPISNHLYFYWYRQILGQKVEFLVSFYNNEISEKSEIFDDQFSVERPDGSNFTLKIRSTKLEDSAMYFCASGPHREQYFGPGTRLTVT.

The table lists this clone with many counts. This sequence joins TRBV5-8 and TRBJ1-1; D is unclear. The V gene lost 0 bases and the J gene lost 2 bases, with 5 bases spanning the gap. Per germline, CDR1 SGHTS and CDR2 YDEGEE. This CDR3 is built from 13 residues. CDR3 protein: CASSLETNTEAFF. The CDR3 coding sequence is TGTGCCAGCAGCTTGGAGACAAACACTGAAGCTTTCTTT. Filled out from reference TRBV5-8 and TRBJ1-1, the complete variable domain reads EAGVTQSPTHLIKTRGQQATLRCSPISGHTSVYWYQQALGLGLQFLLWYDEGEERNRGNFPPRFSGRQFPNYSSELNVNALELEDSALYLCASSLETNTEAFFGQGTRLTVV.

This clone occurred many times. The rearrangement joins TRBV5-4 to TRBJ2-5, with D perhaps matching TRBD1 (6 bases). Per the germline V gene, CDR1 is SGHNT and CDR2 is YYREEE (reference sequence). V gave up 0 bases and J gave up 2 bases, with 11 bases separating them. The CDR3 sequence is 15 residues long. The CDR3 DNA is TGTGCCAGCAGCTTGGGGGGGCGCGGTCAAGAGACCCAGTACTTC. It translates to CASSLGGRGQETQYF.

CDR3 region: CATSDRQGGYTF. In DNA, the CDR3 is TGTGCCACCAGTGATCGACAGGGTGGCTACACCTTC. The V and J genes are TRBV24-1 and TRBJ1-2; 7 bases map to TRBD1. V was pared by 3 bases and J by 7 bases, with 1 base of the junction left unmatched. Germline loops: CDR1 KGHDR, CDR2 SFDVKD. This CDR3 region has 12 residues.

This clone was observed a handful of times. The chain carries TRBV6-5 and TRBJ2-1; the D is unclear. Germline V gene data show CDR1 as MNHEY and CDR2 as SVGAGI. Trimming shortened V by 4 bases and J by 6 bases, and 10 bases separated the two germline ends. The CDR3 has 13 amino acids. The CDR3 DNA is TGTGCCAGCAGTTCGGAATGGATCAATGAGCAGTTCTTC. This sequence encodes CASSSEWINEQFF.

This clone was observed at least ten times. CDR3: CASSLWGTSNEQFF. The CDR3 nucleotides read TGTGCCAGCAGCTTATGGGGGACTTCCAATGAGCAGTTCTTC. V is TRBV7-3 and J is TRBJ2-1, with a weak D call TRBD2 (6 bases). V lost 2 bases, J lost 6 bases, and 11 bases lay in between. The CDR3 has 14 residues. Germline V gene data show CDR1 as SGHTA and CDR2 as FQGTGA.

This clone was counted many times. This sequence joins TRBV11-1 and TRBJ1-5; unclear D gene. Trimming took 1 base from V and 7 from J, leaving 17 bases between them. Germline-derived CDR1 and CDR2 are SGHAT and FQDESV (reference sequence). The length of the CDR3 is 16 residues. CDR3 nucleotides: TGTGCCAGCAGCTTAGGGGTAGGTCGTCCAGAGCAGCCCCAGCATTTT. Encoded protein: CASSLGVGRPEQPQHF.

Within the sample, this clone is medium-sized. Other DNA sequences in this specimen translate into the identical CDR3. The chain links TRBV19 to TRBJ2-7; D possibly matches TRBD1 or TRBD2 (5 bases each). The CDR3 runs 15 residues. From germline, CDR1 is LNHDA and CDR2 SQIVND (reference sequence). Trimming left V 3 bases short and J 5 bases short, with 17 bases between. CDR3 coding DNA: TGTGCCAGTAGTATCAGGGCAGGGAGTAAAGACGAGCAGTACTTC. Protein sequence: CASSIRAGSKDEQYF.

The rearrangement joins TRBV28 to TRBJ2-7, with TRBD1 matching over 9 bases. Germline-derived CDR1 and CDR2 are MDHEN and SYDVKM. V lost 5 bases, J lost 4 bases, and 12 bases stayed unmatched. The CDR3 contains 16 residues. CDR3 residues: CASSPPGQGVKYEQYF. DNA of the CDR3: TGTGCCAGCAGTCCTCCGGGACAGGGTGTGAAGTACGAGCAGTACTTC.

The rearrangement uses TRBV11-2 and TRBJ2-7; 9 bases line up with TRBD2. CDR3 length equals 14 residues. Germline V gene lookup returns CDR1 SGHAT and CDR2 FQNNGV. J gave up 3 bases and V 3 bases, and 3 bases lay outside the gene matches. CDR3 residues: CASSFTSGLYEQYF. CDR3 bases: TGTGCCAGCAGCTTTACTAGCGGGCTCTACGAGCAGTACTTC.

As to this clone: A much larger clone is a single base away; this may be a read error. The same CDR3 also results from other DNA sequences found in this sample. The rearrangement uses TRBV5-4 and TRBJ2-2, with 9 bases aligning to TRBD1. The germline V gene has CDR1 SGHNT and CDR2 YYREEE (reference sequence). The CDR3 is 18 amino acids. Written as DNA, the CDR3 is TGTGCCAGCAGCTTCCGAACAGGGGGCCGACGGTACACCGGTGAGCTGTTTTTT. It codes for CASSFRTGGRRYTGELFF.

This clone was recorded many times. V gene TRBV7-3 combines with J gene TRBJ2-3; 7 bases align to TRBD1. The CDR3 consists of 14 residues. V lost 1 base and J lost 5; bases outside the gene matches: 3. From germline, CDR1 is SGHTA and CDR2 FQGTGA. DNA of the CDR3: TGTGCCAGCAGCTTAATAGGGGGCGTAGATACGCAGTATTTT. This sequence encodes CASSLIGGVDTQYF.

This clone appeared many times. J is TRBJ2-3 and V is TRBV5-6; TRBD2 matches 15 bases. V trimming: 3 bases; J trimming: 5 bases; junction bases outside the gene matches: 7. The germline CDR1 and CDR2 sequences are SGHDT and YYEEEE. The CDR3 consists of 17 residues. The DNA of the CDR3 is TGTGCCAGCAGCTACAGGACTAGCGGGGGGGCCGAAGATACGCAGTATTTT. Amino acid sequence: CASSYRTSGGAEDTQYF.

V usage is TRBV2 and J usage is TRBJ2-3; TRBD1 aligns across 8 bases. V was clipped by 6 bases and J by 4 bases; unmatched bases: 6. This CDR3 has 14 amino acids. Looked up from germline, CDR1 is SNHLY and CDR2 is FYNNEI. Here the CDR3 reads CASRRTGTADTQYF. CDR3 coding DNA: TGTGCCAGCAGGCGGACAGGGACCGCAGATACGCAGTATTTT. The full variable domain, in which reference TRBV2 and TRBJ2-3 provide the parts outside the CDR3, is EPEVTQTPSHQVTQMGQEVILRCVPISNHLYFYWYRQILGQKVEFLVSFYNNEISEKSEIFDDQFSVERPDGSNFTLKIRSTKLEDSAMYFCASRRTGTADTQYFGPGTRLTVL.

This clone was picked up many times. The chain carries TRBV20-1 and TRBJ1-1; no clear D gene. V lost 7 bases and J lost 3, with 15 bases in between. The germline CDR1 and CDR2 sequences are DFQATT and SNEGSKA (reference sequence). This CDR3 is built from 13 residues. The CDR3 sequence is CSETQADYTEAFF. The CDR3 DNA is TGCAGTGAAACGCAGGCCGATTACACTGAAGCTTTCTTT.

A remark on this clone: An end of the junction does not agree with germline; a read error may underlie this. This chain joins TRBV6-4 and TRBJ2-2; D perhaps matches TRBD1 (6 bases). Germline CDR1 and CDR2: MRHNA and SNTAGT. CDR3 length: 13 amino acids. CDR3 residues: CASSEGDTGDLFF. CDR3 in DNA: TGTGCCAGCAGTGAAGGGGACACCGGGGATCTGTTTTTT.

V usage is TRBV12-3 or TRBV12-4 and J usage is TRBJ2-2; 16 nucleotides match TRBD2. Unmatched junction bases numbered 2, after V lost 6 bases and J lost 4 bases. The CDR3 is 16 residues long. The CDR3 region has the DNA TGTGCCAGCAGGGGACTAGCGGGGGGGGGCACCGGGGAGCTGTTTTTT. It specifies CASRGLAGGGTGELFF.